One sample yielded the 18 T cell receptor beta chains listed below, sequenced in a study of molecular identifiers for immune sequencing clone quantification (dated by TCRdb to 2016 to 2019). Library preparation was by PCR. Data came from an Illumina HiSeq 4000. The public sequencing data were trimmed at Q25 with fastp and processed into clonotypes with MiXCR by TCRdb, which kept only in-frame beta chains. Rows with one shared CDR3 protein collapse into an entry with the most common genes and DNA. Within this sample are around 470,000 distinct CDR3 sequences, with 20% to 25% of them counted one time only. 0.7% to 1% of the sample lies in the top ten. Material for sequencing was naive CD8+ T cells from blood, with Jurkat cell RNA spiked in. The sample's cell subset or site label, in plain terms: FACS-sorted CD8+CD4-CCR7+CD45RA+ naive T cells. These receptors all stem from a human donor in good health. Some libraries in this study had Jurkat cell RNA spiked in.

A few counts support this clonotype. The CDR3 loop reads CASSGHEQGRSTEAFF. The CDR3 DNA reads as TGTGCCAGCAGCGGACATGAACAGGGTAGGTCCACTGAAGCTTTCTTT. The V and J genes are TRBV7-9 and TRBJ1-1; D perhaps matches TRBD1 (6 bases). In germline, CDR1 is SEHNR, CDR2 FQNEAQ (reference sequence). CDR3 length equals 16 residues. V dropped 5 bases and J dropped 4 bases, with 20 bases sitting between them.

Concerning this clonotype: A junction boundary mismatches the germline segment, possibly from a read error. The J gene is TRBJ2-2, the V gene TRBV12-3 or TRBV12-4, with TRBD2 matching 11 bases. CDR3 length equals 15 residues. The CDR3 reads CASSGLAGSTGEQFF. The CDR3 DNA sequence: TGTGCCAGCAGTGGACTAGCGGGTTCCACCGGGGAGCAGTTTTTT.

The rearrangement links TRBV20-1 to TRBJ2-1; 10 bases agree with TRBD2. CDR3 length: 15 amino acids. J gave up 3 bases and V 1 base, and 3 bases lay outside the gene matches. Germline V CDR1 and CDR2: DFQATT, SNEGSKA (reference sequence). In DNA form, the CDR3 reads TGCAGTGCTAGAGCCCTAGCGGGAGTCTACAATGAGCAGTTCTTC. Amino acids: CSARALAGVYNEQFF.

This clonotype was seen at least ten times. The gene calls are TRBV28 and TRBJ2-7; 8 bases match TRBD2. Germline-derived CDR1 and CDR2 are MDHEN and SYDVKM. The CDR3 runs 13 residues. Unmatched junction bases numbered 4, after V lost 6 bases and J lost 3 bases. CDR3 coding DNA: TGTGCCAGCAGGGACGGGACTAGCTACGAGCAGTACTTC. The encoded protein is CASRDGTSYEQYF.

This clonotype was seen at least ten times. V usage is TRBV10-3 and J usage is TRBJ2-3; D not resolved. This CDR3 has 13 amino acids. CDR1 and CDR2 from the germline V gene are ENHRY and SYGVKD. Trimming stripped 2 bases from V and 2 bases from J, with 5 bases between. The CDR3 DNA is TGTGCCATCAGTGAGACGTTCACAGATACGCAGTATTTT. Protein product: CAISETFTDTQYF.

In the case of this clonotype: A much larger clone is a single base away; this may be a read error. The rearrangement links TRBV30 to TRBJ1-2; no reliable D call. Per the germline V gene, CDR1 is GTSNPN and CDR2 is SVGIG (reference sequence). The V and J ends lost 2 bases and 7 bases respectively, with 8 bases between them. The CDR3 is made up of 11 amino acids. The CDR3 reads CAWSKGRGYTF. The DNA of the CDR3 is TGTGCCTGGAGTAAAGGGCGTGGCTACACCTTC. The complete variable domain, with remaining parts taken from reference TRBV30 and TRBJ1-2, reads SQTIHQWPATLVQPVGSPLSLECTVEGTSNPNLYWYRQAAGRGLQLLFYSVGIGQISSEVPQNLSASRPQDRQFILSSKKLLLSDSGFYLCAWSKGRGYTFGSGTRLTVV.

This clonotype was detected a few times. This chain joins TRBV6-2 or TRBV6-3 and TRBJ2-7; TRBD1 matches at 9 bases. Germline trimming cut 6 bases from V and 4 bases from J; bases unmatched to any gene: 16. Germline CDR1 reads MNHEY; CDR2 reads SVGEGT. There are 17 residues in the CDR3. The chain's CDR3 is CASSLATRDRVRYEQYF. Written as DNA, the CDR3 is TGTGCCAGCAGCCTCGCTACCCGGGACAGGGTCAGATACGAGCAGTACTTC.

This clonotype was seen more than once but under ten times. This may be a read error: a much more frequent sequence differs by one nucleotide. CDR3 region: CASSFTGTYEQCF. The CDR3 DNA follows: TGCGCCAGCAGCTTCACAGGGACCTACGAGCAGTGCTTC. This sequence joins TRBV5-1 and TRBJ2-7; the D gene is possibly TRBD1 (6 bases). Germline-derived CDR1 and CDR2 are SGHRS and YFSETQ. This CDR3 region has 13 residues.

This clonotype was observed once. One base away lies a much larger clone, so this may be a sequencing read error. A read error is likely, as this CDR3 ends without the conserved phenylalanine or tryptophan. This chain joins TRBV6-6 and TRBJ2-7; D is unresolved. There are 12 residues in the CDR3. Germline CDR1 MNHNY, CDR2 SVGAGI (reference sequence). Trimming removed 9 bases from V and 2 bases from J, with 11 bases in between. The CDR3 DNA reads as TGTGCCAGTAGAGATCAGCCCTACGAGCAGTACCTC. It yields the protein CASRDQPYEQYL.

In regard to this clonotype: The germline gene is not matched at one end of the junction; a read error may be the cause. The chain carries TRBV7-9 and TRBJ2-5, with TRBD1 as a possible D gene (5 bases). This CDR3 spans 14 amino acids. Per the germline V gene, CDR1 is SEHNR and CDR2 is FQNEAQ (reference sequence). The CDR3 reads CASSLILGQGTQYF. DNA of the CDR3: TGTGCCAGCAGCTTAATCCTAGGACAAGGGACCCAGTACTTC.

The rearrangement links TRBV3-1 to TRBJ1-6; 9 bases align to TRBD1. Trimming removed 6 bases from V and 7 bases from J; junction bases left unmatched: 10. The germline V gene has CDR1 LGHDT and CDR2 YNNKEL (reference sequence). The CDR3 sequence is 16 residues long. CDR3 sequence reads: CASRNRTGEFNSPLHF. CDR3 coding DNA: TGTGCCAGCAGAAACCGGACAGGGGAGTTCAATTCACCCCTCCACTTT. The full variable domain, its missing parts supplied by reference TRBV3-1 and TRBJ1-6, is DTAVSQTPKYLVTQMGNDKSIKCEQNLGHDTMYWYKQDSKKFLKIMFSYNNKELIINETVPNRFSPKSPDKAHLNLHINSLELGDSAVYFCASRNRTGEFNSPLHFGNGTRLTVT.

This clonotype was seen once. The rearrangement links TRBV13 to TRBJ2-1; D is uncertain. Trimming cost V 5 bases and J 0 bases, with 14 bases left between them. The CDR3 spans 16 residues. Germline-derived CDR1 and CDR2 are PRHDT and FYEKMQ (reference sequence). In nucleotides, the CDR3 is TGTGCCAGCAGCCCCCCCGGGTCGAGCTCCTACAATGAGCAGTTCTTC. Translating gives CASSPPGSSSYNEQFF.

This clonotype has ten or more counts. The chain joins TRBV5-6 to TRBJ2-3; 9 nucleotides line up with TRBD1. The CDR3 totals 16 residues. The germline V gene encodes CDR1 SGHDT and CDR2 YYEEEE. Trimming took 4 bases from V and 6 from J; bases not matched to a gene: 12. The CDR3 bases are TGTGCCAGCAGCGATCACAGGGGGCATCTTTCGGATACGCAGTATTTT. Protein product: CASSDHRGHLSDTQYF.

In this sample, this clonotype turned up a few times. This chain joins TRBV7-9 and TRBJ2-7, with 11 bases lining up with TRBD2. Germline trimming cut 0 bases from V and 5 bases from J; bases unmatched to any gene: 0. The CDR3 is 14 amino acids. Germline V gene lookup returns CDR1 SEHNR and CDR2 FQNEAQ (reference sequence). The CDR3 DNA reads as TGTGCCAGCAGCTTAGCTAGCGGGAGGGACGAGCAGTACTTC. Residues: CASSLASGRDEQYF.

This clonotype was observed a handful of times. This chain connects TRBV6-5 to TRBJ2-7; 7 positions agree with TRBD1. CDR1 is MNHEY, CDR2 SVGAGI, per germline. The CDR3 runs 16 residues. V lost 4 bases to trimming and J lost 3 bases; unmatched junction nucleotides: 12. In DNA, the CDR3 is TGTGCCAGCAGTTCCCTTACGACAGGGATTTTCTACGAGCAGTACTTC. Its protein product is CASSSLTTGIFYEQYF.

This clonotype occurred a few times. The chain links TRBV7-6 to TRBJ2-3; TRBD2 might be the D (7 bases). Germline V gene lookup returns CDR1 SGHVS and CDR2 FNYEAQ. The CDR3 runs to 18 residues. The V and J ends lost 1 base and 0 bases respectively, with 17 bases between them. The CDR3 protein is CASSLDWGGQLSTDTQYF. CDR3 sequence (DNA): TGTGCCAGCAGCTTAGATTGGGGGGGACAATTAAGCACAGATACGCAGTATTTT.

The CDR3 here is CAVRKGYEQYF. The CDR3 DNA reads TGTGCTGTCCGAAAGGGGTACGAGCAGTACTTC. V gene TRBV14 combines with J gene TRBJ2-7; weak D call: TRBD1 (5 bases). Germline CDR1 is SGHDN and CDR2 is FVKESK. The CDR3 covers 11 residues.

V usage is TRBV20-1 and J usage is TRBJ1-2; possible D gene TRBD1, 5 bases. This CDR3 has 14 residues. The V end was cut by 4 bases, the J end by 8 bases, with 20 bases between. The V gene's germline CDR1 is DFQATT and CDR2 SNEGSKA (reference sequence). This CDR3 is CSATPSPGVEGYTF. CDR3 DNA sequence: TGCAGTGCTACCCCCTCGCCGGGGGTAGAGGGCTACACCTTC.